This T cell receptor beta chain was profiled in a study of shared clonotypes between healthy human individuals. Assay execution proceeded at the deep level. This table comes from immunoSEQ multiplex PCR, and its TCRdb copy is limited to in-frame clones, with some not included. The table has about 990,000 clones, 75% to 85% seen once. Overall study findings and caveats: Memory subsets generally showed smaller estimated richness than naive subsets did.

Note on this clone: Its target is unknown.

The sequence was obtained from a man between 18 and 29 years old in good health. Some clones in this sample may be carry-over from other donors' samples. Sequencing input: memory CD4+ T cells from PBMCs. Sample subset: CD45RA-negative fraction.

DNA of the CDR3: TGTGCCTGGAGTGAACTGCGGACTAGCGGGCGCACAGATACGCAGTATTTT. It is translated as CAWSELRTSGRTDTQYF. This chain connects TRBV30 to TRBJ2-3, with 11 bases that match TRBD2. J gave up 1 base and V 1 base, and 7 bases lay outside the gene matches. The CDR3 is made up of 17 amino acids. Germline values: CDR1 GTSNPN, CDR2 SVGIG (reference sequence).